Below, 29 T cell receptor beta chains from the same sample are listed, as sequenced in a study of cytomegalovirus exposure and HLA in healthy donors. 60 Vbeta and 13 Jbeta primers were used in PCR. The protocol was immunoSEQ multiplex PCR, while the TCRdb copy is restricted to in-frame clones and leaves out a portion. The repertoire holds about 98,000 clones, with more than 60% as singletons. Sequences were obtained from PBMCs. The receptors were sampled from a human donor in good health.

This clone was seen once. The chain has TRBV30 and TRBJ2-5; 8 nucleotides match TRBD2. The CDR3 has 14 amino acids. Losses at the gene ends were 2 bases for V and 2 bases for J; bases not matched to a gene: 4. Looked up from germline, CDR1 is GTSNPN and CDR2 is SVGIG (reference sequence). The CDR3 protein is CAWSPLAVQETQYF. CDR3 coding DNA: TGTGCCTGGAGTCCACTAGCGGTTCAAGAGACCCAGTACTTC.

CDR3 amino acids: CASSWTGVGNQPQHF. The CDR3 DNA sequence: TGTGCCAGTAGTTGGACAGGGGTGGGCAATCAGCCCCAGCATTTT. The chain has TRBV19 and TRBJ1-5; TRBD1 agrees at 9 bases. Germline V gene sequence: CDR1 LNHDA, CDR2 SQIVND (reference sequence). The CDR3 sequence is 15 residues long. V shed 5 bases, J shed 2 bases, and the junction held 4 bases outside the gene matches. Supplemented by reference TRBV19 and TRBJ1-5, the full variable domain reads DGGITQSPKYLFRKEGQNVTLSCEQNLNHDAMYWYRQDPGQGLRLIYYSQIVNDFQKGDIAEGYSVSREKKESFPLTVTSAQKNPTAFYLCASSWTGVGNQPQHFGDGTRLSIL.

The J gene is TRBJ1-1, the V gene TRBV9; TRBD1 aligns across 8 bases. Germline CDR1 SGDLS, CDR2 YYNGEE. The CDR3 has 14 residues. Trimming cost V 5 bases and J 4 bases; bases outside gene matches: 7. CDR3 nucleotide sequence: TGTGCCAGCAGAAAGACAGGGGAGAGCACTGAAGCTTTCTTT. Encoded protein: CASRKTGESTEAFF.

This chain uses TRBV29-1 with TRBJ1-1, with 7 bases identical to TRBD1. Trimming cost V 7 bases and J 3 bases; bases outside gene matches: 11. The CDR3 sequence is 14 residues long. Germline V lookup: CDR1 SQVTM, CDR2 ANQGSEA. The CDR3 DNA reads as TGCAGCGGAGACAGGGCGGTTATGGACACTGAAGCTTTCTTT. Translated: CSGDRAVMDTEAFF.

The genes are TRBV11-2 and TRBJ1-1; D remains ambiguous. The CDR3 length is 14 residues. Germline V lookup: CDR1 SGHAT, CDR2 FQNNGV. The ends were cut back, 6 bases at V and 2 bases at J, with 13 bases in the middle. Here the CDR3 reads CASSHLSSNTEAFF. CDR3 DNA: TGTGCCAGCAGTCATTTGAGTTCAAACACTGAAGCTTTCTTT.

This clone was picked up a small number of times. A far larger clone is only one base removed, so a read error is likely. The rearrangement links TRBV5-4 to TRBJ2-1; no clear D gene. The CDR3 is 12 amino acids. Trimming left V 3 bases short and J 8 bases short, with 9 bases between. Germline CDR1 and CDR2: SGHNT and YYREEE (reference sequence). The CDR3 DNA sequence: TGTGCCAGCAGCTACCAGTGGTATGAGCAGTTCTTC. This translates into CASSYQWYEQFF.

CDR3 nucleotides: TGTGCCAGCAGCCCCAGCACCGGGACAGTCGAATTACAGCCCCAGCATTTT. Protein: CASSPSTGTVELQPQHF. V gene TRBV5-8 combines with J gene TRBJ1-5; TRBD1 matches at 7 bases. Germline V CDR1 and CDR2: SGHTS, YDEGEE. This CDR3 is 17 amino acids long. V was pared by 4 bases and J by 7 bases, with 17 bases of the junction left unmatched. Based on the CDR3 plus reference TRBV5-8 and TRBJ1-5, the full variable domain is EAGVTQSPTHLIKTRGQQATLRCSPISGHTSVYWYQQALGLGLQFLLWYDEGEERNRGNFPPRFSGRQFPNYSSELNVNALELEDSALYLCASSPSTGTVELQPQHFGDGTRLSIL.

The table lists this clone with a few counts. The junction and the germline gene differ at one end; a read error may be behind it. The chain combines TRBV12-5 with TRBJ1-1, with a weak D call TRBD1 (6 bases). The CDR3 has 15 amino acids. Germline values: CDR1 LGHNT, CDR2 FRNRAP. CDR3 sequence: CASGNFGTMKTEAFF. The CDR3 region has the DNA TGTGCTAGTGGGAACTTCGGGACAATGAAGACTGAAGCTTTCTTT.

The rearrangement links TRBV6-1 to TRBJ1-2, with unresolved D. The CDR3 contains 13 residues. Trimming shortened V by 3 bases and J by 7 bases, and 12 bases separated the two germline ends. The germline gives CDR1 MNHNS, CDR2 SASEGT. CDR3 sequence reads: CASSEQAVGGYTF. Written as DNA, the CDR3 is TGTGCCAGCAGTGAGCAGGCCGTGGGTGGCTACACCTTC.

This sequence joins TRBV5-6 and TRBJ1-2; no clear D. Germline values: CDR1 SGHDT, CDR2 YYEEEE. V dropped 1 base and J dropped 8 bases, with 12 bases sitting between them. This CDR3 contains 13 residues. The CDR3 bases are TGTGCCAGCAGCTTGATCCGTACTCGGGGCTACACCTTC. It codes for CASSLIRTRGYTF. The full variable domain, its missing parts supplied by reference TRBV5-6 and TRBJ1-2, is DAGVTQSPTHLIKTRGQQVTLRCSPKSGHDTVSWYQQALGQGPQFIFQYYEEEERQRGNFPDRFSGHQFPNYSSELNVNALLLGDSALYLCASSLIRTRGYTFGSGTRLTVV.

The rearrangement joins TRBV5-4 to TRBJ2-7, with no clear D. V was shortened by 0 bases and J by 2 bases, with 9 bases between the two germline ends. From germline, CDR1 is SGHNT and CDR2 YYREEE (reference sequence). This CDR3 has 14 residues. The CDR3 DNA follows: TGTGCCAGCAGCTTGGACAGTCACCCCTACGAGCAGTACTTC. It yields the protein CASSLDSHPYEQYF.

This clone was counted only a few times. J is TRBJ2-5 and V is TRBV5-4, with 9 positions matching TRBD2. The V gene's germline CDR1 is SGHNT and CDR2 YYREEE (reference sequence). V was pared by 6 bases and J by 0 bases, with 3 bases of the junction left unmatched. This CDR3 has 14 amino acids. DNA for the CDR3: TGTGCCAGCATGCGGGGGGGTTACCAAGAGACCCAGTACTTC. Translation gives CASMRGGYQETQYF.

V gene TRBV6-4 combines with J gene TRBJ2-3; 13 positions agree with TRBD2. The CDR3 runs 16 residues. Per germline, CDR1 MRHNA and CDR2 SNTAGT. V dropped 6 bases and J dropped 5; count of bases not matched to a gene: 8. CDR3 DNA sequence: TGTGCCAGCAGCCCACTAGCGGGGGGGCCCGGAGATACGCAGTATTTT. Translation gives CASSPLAGGPGDTQYF.

The chain has TRBV7-9 and TRBJ1-5, with unresolved D. The germline V gene has CDR1 SEHNR and CDR2 FQNEAQ (reference sequence). The CDR3 covers 14 residues. Trimming removed 5 bases at V and 8 bases at J, with 16 bases between. This CDR3 is CASSHSGRHEPQHF. The CDR3 nucleotides read TGTGCCAGCAGCCACAGCGGCAGACATGAGCCCCAGCATTTT.

The gene calls are TRBV5-1 and TRBJ1-3; D ambiguous. The CDR3 sequence is 16 residues long. CDR1 and CDR2 from the germline V gene are SGHRS and YFSETQ. V dropped 4 bases and J dropped 0 bases, with 14 bases sitting between them. The CDR3 DNA reads as TGCGCCAGCAGCCCGGCCGGGTTGAGCTCTGGAAACACCATATATTTT. The encoded protein is CASSPAGLSSGNTIYF.

The chain has TRBV5-1 and TRBJ2-1, with D possibly being TRBD2 (7 bases). This CDR3 spans 15 amino acids. Trimming took off 1 base at V and 5 bases at J, with 13 bases between the two ends. Germline V gene sequence: CDR1 SGHRS, CDR2 YFSETQ. Here the CDR3 reads CASSLIGGPHNEQFF. In nucleotides, the CDR3 is TGCGCCAGCAGCTTGATCGGGGGGCCCCACAATGAGCAGTTCTTC.

The count of this clone is one. The chain employs TRBV30 and TRBJ1-1; D possibly corresponds to TRBD1 (6 bases). V lost 8 bases and J 0 bases, leaving 7 bases between the germline ends. The CDR3 runs 11 residues. Germline CDR1 is GTSNPN and CDR2 is SVGIG (reference sequence). CDR3 DNA sequence: TGTGCCCGGACAGTGAACACTGAAGCTTTCTTT. It codes for CARTVNTEAFF.

This clone was observed a handful of times. The chain is built from TRBV19 and TRBJ1-5; D perhaps matches TRBD1 (6 bases). The V gene's germline CDR1 is LNHDA and CDR2 SQIVND (reference sequence). Trimming cost V 5 bases and J 5 bases, with 19 bases left between them. The CDR3 has 16 amino acids. The CDR3 spells CASSVLTGLEDQPQHF. In DNA form, the CDR3 reads TGTGCCAGTAGTGTCTTGACAGGATTGGAGGATCAGCCCCAGCATTTT.

This sequence joins TRBV30 and TRBJ1-1; 7 bases agree with TRBD1. Losses at the gene ends were 0 bases for V and 0 bases for J; bases not matched to a gene: 4. In germline, CDR1 is GTSNPN, CDR2 SVGIG (reference sequence). The CDR3 spans 15 residues. CDR3 DNA: TGTGCCTGGAGTGTATGGGGACAGCTGAACACTGAAGCTTTCTTT. Its protein is CAWSVWGQLNTEAFF.

V and J are TRBV27 and TRBJ1-2; D is unresolved. The CDR3 has 14 amino acids. CDR1 and CDR2 from the germline V gene are MNHEY and SMNVEV (reference sequence). With 5 bases removed from V and 4 bases from J, the gap between germline ends came to 14 bases. CDR3 bases: TGTGCCAGCAGTAGGCGCGGGCCCGGCTATGGCTACACCTTC. It codes for CASSRRGPGYGYTF.

In this sample, this clone turned up many times. The chain combines TRBV4-3 with TRBJ1-1; possibly TRBD1 for D (5 bases). The CDR3 covers 15 residues. The V end was cut by 8 bases, the J end by 1 base, with 17 bases between. Looked up from germline, CDR1 is LGHNA and CDR2 is YSLEER. CDR3 coding DNA: TGCGCCAGCGGGGCCCGGGCCGCGAGGAACACTGAAGCTTTCTTT. It codes for CASGARAARNTEAFF.

The chain joins TRBV19 to TRBJ1-5; 7 positions match TRBD1. CDR1 and CDR2 (germline): LNHDA, SQIVND (reference sequence). The V and J ends lost 7 bases and 6 bases, in that order; junction bases with no gene match: 3. This CDR3 region has 12 residues. The CDR3 DNA reads TGTGCCAGTACCGCAGGGGGTCAGCCCCAGCATTTT. It encodes CASTAGGQPQHF. The full variable domain, completed using reference TRBV19 and TRBJ1-5, is DGGITQSPKYLFRKEGQNVTLSCEQNLNHDAMYWYRQDPGQGLRLIYYSQIVNDFQKGDIAEGYSVSREKKESFPLTVTSAQKNPTAFYLCASTAGGQPQHFGDGTRLSIL.

The rearrangement links TRBV5-1 to TRBJ1-2, with unresolved D. CDR1 and CDR2 from the germline V gene are SGHRS and YFSETQ. Between the trimmed V and J ends, which lost 7 bases and 2 bases, there was a span of 12 bases. This CDR3 region has 13 residues. CDR3 DNA: TGCGCCAGCGGATTTGACGGGAACTATGGCTACACCTTC. Amino acids: CASGFDGNYGYTF.

The CDR3 region is CSVTSGGTEAFF. CDR3 bases: TGCAGCGTTACCTCAGGGGGCACTGAAGCTTTCTTT. The rearrangement joins TRBV29-1 to TRBJ1-1, with 7 bases identical to TRBD1. Germline CDR1 reads SQVTM; CDR2 reads ANQGSEA. Trimming took 5 bases from V and 4 from J; bases not matched to a gene: 4. The CDR3 is 12 amino acids.

This sequence joins TRBV7-8 and TRBJ1-3; maybe TRBD1 (5 bases). The V gene lost 5 bases and the J gene lost 5 bases, with 13 bases spanning the gap. This CDR3 has 14 amino acids. Germline V gene lookup returns CDR1 SGHVS and CDR2 FQNEAQ. This chain's CDR3 is CASSRRGGRNTIYF. As DNA, the CDR3 is TGTGCCAGCAGCCGCCGGGGGGGACGAAACACCATATATTTT.

This clone turned up a few times. The chain combines TRBV4-3 with TRBJ1-2, with D unresolved. The ends were cut back, 1 base at V and 7 bases at J, with 10 bases in the middle. This CDR3 region has 13 residues. Germline assignment: CDR1 LGHNA and CDR2 YSLEER. CDR3 sequence: CASSQGWLAGYTF. The DNA for the CDR3 is TGCGCCAGCAGCCAAGGGTGGCTGGCTGGCTACACCTTC.

The chain uses TRBV6-5 and TRBJ1-1; D remains unclear. Germline CDR1 reads MNHEY; CDR2 reads SVGAGI. The CDR3 is 16 amino acids. The V gene lost 3 bases and the J gene lost 1 base, with 15 bases spanning the gap. The CDR3 region has the DNA TGTGCCAGCAGTTATGCCATAGCGAGACGGAACACTGAAGCTTTCTTT. Translated: CASSYAIARRNTEAFF.

This chain links TRBV1 with TRBJ2-1; the table assigns TRBD2, which was not confirmed against the DNA. TRBV1 has pseudogene status. The length of the CDR3 is 19 residues. CDR3 region: CTSSQDFLAGRAPHNEQFF. The CDR3 DNA is TGCACCAGCAGCCAAGATTTCCTAGCGGGGAGGGCCCCTCACAATGAGCAGTTCTTC.

The gene calls are TRBV28 and TRBJ2-7; D call uncertain. V lost 3 bases and J 5 bases, leaving 5 bases between the germline ends. From germline, CDR1 is MDHEN and CDR2 SYDVKM. The CDR3 has 11 residues. The CDR3 sequence is CASSFPDEQYF. The DNA of the CDR3 is TGTGCCAGCAGTTTCCCTGACGAGCAGTACTTC.